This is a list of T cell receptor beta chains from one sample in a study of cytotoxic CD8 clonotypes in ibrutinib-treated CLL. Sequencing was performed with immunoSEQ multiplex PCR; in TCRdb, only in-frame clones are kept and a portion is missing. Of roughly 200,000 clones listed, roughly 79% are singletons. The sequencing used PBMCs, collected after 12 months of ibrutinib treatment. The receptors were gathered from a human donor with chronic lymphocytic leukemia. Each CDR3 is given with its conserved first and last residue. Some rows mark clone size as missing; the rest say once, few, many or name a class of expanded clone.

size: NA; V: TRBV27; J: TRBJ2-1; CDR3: CASRLAGASYNEQFF
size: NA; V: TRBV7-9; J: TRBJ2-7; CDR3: CASSLDWMYEQYF
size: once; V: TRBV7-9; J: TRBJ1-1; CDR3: CASSLNMGVNTEAFF
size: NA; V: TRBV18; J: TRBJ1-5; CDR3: CASSPTTDQPQHF
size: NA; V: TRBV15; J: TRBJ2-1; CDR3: CATSTRLAGGPYNEQFF
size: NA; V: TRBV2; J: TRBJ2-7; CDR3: CASSQEGRSSYEQYF
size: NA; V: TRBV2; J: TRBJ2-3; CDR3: CASTQGAGDTQYF
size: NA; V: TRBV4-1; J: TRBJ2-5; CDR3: CASSQVGDRGETQYF
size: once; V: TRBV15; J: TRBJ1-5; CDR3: CASSQRPGNQPQHF
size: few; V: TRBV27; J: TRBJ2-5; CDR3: CASRTSGGPGETQYF